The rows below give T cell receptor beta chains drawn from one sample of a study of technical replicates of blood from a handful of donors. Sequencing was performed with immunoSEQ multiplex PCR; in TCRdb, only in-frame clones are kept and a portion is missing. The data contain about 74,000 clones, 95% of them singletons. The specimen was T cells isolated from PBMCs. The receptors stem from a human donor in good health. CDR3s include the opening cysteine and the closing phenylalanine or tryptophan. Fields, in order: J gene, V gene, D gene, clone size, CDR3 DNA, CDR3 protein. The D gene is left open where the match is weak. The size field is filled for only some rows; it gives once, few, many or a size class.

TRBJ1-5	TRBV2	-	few	TGTGCCAGCAGTACTCAGGGGTTACGCAAAATCAGCAATCAGCCCCAGCATTTT	CASSTQGLRKISNQPQHF
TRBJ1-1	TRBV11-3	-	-	TGTGCCAGCAGCAACCAAAAGACAGTACGCACTGAAGCTTTCTTT	CASSNQKTVRTEAFF
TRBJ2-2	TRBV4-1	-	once	TGCGCCAGCAGCCAAGCCGGGGACACCGGGGAGCTGTTTTTT	CASSQAGDTGELFF
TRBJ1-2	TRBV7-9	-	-	TGTGCCAGCGATCGTATCCCGGGAGTTGAGGACTACACCTTC	CASDRIPGVEDYTF
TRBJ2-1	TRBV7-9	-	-	TGTGCCAGCAGCCGAGCGAATGAGCAGTTCTTC	CASSRANEQFF
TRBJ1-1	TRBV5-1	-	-	TGCGCCAGCGCTCCAGGGAACACTGAAGCTTTCTTT	CASAPGNTEAFF
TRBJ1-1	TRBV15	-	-	TGTGCCACCAGCCGTCGGGAAATGAACACTGAAGCTTTCTTT	CATSRREMNTEAFF
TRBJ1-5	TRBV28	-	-	TGTGCCAGCAGTTTGGCTTGGGAGGGCCAGCATTTT	CASSLAWEGQHF
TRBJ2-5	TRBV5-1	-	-	TGCGCCAGCAGCTCCATTTGGGAAGACAGGATAGAGACCCAGTACTTC	CASSSIWEDRIETQYF
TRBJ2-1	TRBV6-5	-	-	TGTGCCAGCAGTTACGCCGGGAGCTCCTACAATGAGCAGTTCTTC	CASSYAGSSYNEQFF
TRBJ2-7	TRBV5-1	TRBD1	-	TGCGCCAGCAGTCAGGGGGTAGGGGTTGGAGAGCAGTACTTC	CASSQGVGVGEQYF
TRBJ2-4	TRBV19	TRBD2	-	TGTGCCAGTATGGCCCGGACTAGCGGGAGTACGGCAAACATTCAGTACTTC	CASMARTSGSTANIQYF
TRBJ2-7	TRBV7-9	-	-	TGTGCCAGCAGCTTAGCTCGGGACGAGCAGTACTTC	CASSLARDEQYF
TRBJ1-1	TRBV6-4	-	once	TGTGCCAGCAGTGAAACCCGGGGCACTGAAGCTTTCTTT	CASSETRGTEAFF
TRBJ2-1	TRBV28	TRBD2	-	TGTGCCGGGGAGCCGGGGGGGAATGAGCAGTTCTTC	CAGEPGGNEQFF
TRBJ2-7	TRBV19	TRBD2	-	TGTGCCAGTAGTGGGGGGGACTCTCGCTACGAGCAGTACTTC	CASSGGDSRYEQYF
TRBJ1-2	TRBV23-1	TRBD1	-	TGCGCCAGCAGTCAATCCCCGACAGGGACCTATGGCTACACCTTC	CASSQSPTGTYGYTF
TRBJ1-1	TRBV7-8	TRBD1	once	TGTGCCAGCAGCTCAGGGGGCCCCGGCTGGGGAGCTTTCTTT	CASSSGGPGWGAFF